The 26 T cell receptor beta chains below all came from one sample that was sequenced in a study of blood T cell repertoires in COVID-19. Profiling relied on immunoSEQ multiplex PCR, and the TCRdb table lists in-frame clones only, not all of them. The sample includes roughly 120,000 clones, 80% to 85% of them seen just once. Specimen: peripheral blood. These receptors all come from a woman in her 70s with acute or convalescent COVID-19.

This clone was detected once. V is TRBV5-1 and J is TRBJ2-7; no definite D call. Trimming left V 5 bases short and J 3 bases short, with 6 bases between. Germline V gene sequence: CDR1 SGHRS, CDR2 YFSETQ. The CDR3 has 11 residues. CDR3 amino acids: CASSDFYEQYF. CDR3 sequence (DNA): TGCGCCAGCAGTGACTTCTACGAGCAGTACTTC.

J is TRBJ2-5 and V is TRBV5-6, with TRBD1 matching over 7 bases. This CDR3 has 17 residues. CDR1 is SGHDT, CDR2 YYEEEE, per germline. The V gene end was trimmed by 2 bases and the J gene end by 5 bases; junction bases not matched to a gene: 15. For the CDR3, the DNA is TGTGCCAGCAGCTTACGGTCCGGATTGAGGGGGCGCGAGACCCAGTACTTC. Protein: CASSLRSGLRGRETQYF.

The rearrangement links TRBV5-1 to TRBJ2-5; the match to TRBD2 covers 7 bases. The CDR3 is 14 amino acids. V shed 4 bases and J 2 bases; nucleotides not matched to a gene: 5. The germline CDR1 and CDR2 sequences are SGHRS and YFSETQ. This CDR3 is CASSKQRGQETQYF. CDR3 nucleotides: TGCGCCAGCAGCAAACAGCGGGGTCAAGAGACCCAGTACTTC.

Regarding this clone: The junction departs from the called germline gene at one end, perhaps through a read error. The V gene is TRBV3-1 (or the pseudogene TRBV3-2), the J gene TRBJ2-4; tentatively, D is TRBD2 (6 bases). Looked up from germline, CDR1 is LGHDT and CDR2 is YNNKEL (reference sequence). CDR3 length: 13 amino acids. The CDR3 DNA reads TGTGCCAGCAGCCAAGCCTACGGGACTTCTCCCTGGTGG. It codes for CASSQAYGTSPWW.

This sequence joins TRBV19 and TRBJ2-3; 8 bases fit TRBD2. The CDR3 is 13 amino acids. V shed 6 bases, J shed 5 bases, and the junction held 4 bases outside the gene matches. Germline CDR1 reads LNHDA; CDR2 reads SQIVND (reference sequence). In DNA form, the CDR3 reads TGTGCCAGTAGCGGGAGGGCCGAAGATACGCAGTATTTT. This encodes CASSGRAEDTQYF.

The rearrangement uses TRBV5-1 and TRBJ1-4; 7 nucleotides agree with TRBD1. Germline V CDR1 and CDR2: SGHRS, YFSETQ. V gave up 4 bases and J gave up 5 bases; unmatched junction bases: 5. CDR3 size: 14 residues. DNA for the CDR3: TGCGCCAGCAGCGCCGGGACAGAGAATGAAAAACTGTTTTTT. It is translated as CASSAGTENEKLFF.

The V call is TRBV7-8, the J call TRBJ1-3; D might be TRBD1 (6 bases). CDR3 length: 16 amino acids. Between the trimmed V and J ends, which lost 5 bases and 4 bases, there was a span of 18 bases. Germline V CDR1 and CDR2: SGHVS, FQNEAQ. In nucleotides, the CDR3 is TGTGCCAGCAGCGAGATCGGGGGGGCGCCAGGAAACACCATATATTTT. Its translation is CASSEIGGAPGNTIYF.

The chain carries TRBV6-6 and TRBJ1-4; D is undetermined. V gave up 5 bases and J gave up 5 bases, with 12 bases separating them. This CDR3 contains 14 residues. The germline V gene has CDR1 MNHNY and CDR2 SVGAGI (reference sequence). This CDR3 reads CASSPNDGNEKLFF. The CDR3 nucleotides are TGTGCCAGCAGTCCCAACGACGGGAATGAAAAACTGTTTTTT.

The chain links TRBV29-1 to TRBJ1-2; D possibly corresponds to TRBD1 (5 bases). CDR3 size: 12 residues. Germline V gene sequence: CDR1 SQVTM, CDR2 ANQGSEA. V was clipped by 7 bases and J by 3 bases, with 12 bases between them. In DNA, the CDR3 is TGCAGCGGGACCTTAGGGGACTATGGCTACACCTTC. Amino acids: CSGTLGDYGYTF. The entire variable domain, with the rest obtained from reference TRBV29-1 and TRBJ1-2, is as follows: SAVISQKPSRDICQRGTSLTIQCQVDSQVTMMFWYRQQPGQSLTLIATANQGSEATYESGFVIDKFPISRPNLTFSTLTVSNMSPEDSSIYLCSGTLGDYGYTFGSGTRLTVV.

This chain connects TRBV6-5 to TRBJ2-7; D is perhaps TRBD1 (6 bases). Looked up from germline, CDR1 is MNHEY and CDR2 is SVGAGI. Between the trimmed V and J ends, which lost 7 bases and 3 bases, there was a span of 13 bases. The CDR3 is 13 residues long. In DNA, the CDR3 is TGTGCCAGCAAGGGGGTGGCTAACTACGAGCAGTACTTC. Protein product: CASKGVANYEQYF.

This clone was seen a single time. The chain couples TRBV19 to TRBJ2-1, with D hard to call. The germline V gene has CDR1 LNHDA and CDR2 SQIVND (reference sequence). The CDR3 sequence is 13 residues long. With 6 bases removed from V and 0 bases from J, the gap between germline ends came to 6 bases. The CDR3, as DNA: TGTGCCAGTAGGGCGGACTCCTACAATGAGCAGTTCTTC. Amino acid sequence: CASRADSYNEQFF.

This CDR3 reads CASSEVYSAYNEQFF. The CDR3 DNA reads as TGTGCCAGCAGTGAAGTATATAGCGCTTACAATGAGCAGTTCTTC. J is TRBJ2-1 and V is TRBV6-1; D is perhaps TRBD2 (5 bases). Germline CDR1 is MNHNS and CDR2 is SASEGT. This CDR3 spans 15 amino acids. Trimming removed 1 base from V and 4 bases from J, with 11 bases in between.

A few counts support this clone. The CDR3 DNA reads TGTGCCAGCAGTTACCAGGGGCAGGGACTACGCGGCTACACCTTC. Protein: CASSYQGQGLRGYTF. The chain carries TRBV6-5 and TRBJ1-2, with D possibly TRBD1 on 6 matching bases. Germline V gene lookup returns CDR1 MNHEY and CDR2 SVGAGI. Trimming removed 2 bases at V and 8 bases at J, with 18 bases between. This CDR3 has 15 residues.

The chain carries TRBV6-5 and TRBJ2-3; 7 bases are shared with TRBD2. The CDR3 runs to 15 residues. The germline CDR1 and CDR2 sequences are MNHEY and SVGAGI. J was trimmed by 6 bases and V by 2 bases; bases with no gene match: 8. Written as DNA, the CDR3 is TGTGCCAGCAGTTACCTAGCGGAGAGGCTTGATACGCAGTATTTT. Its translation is CASSYLAERLDTQYF.

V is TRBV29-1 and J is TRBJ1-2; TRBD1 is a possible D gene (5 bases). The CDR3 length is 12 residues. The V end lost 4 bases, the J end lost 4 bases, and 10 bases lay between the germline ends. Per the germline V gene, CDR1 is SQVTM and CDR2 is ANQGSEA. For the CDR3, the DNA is TGCAGCGTTGGACAGAGTGGCTATGGCTACACCTTC. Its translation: CSVGQSGYGYTF.

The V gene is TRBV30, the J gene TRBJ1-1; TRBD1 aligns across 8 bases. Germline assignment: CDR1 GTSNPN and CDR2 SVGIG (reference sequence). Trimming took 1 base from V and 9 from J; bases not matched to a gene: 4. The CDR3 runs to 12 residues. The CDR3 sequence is CAWSGNRGKAFF. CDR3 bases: TGTGCCTGGAGTGGAAACAGGGGGAAAGCTTTCTTT. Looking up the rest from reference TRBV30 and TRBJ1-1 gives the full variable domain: SQTIHQWPATLVQPVGSPLSLECTVEGTSNPNLYWYRQAAGRGLQLLFYSVGIGQISSEVPQNLSASRPQDRQFILSSKKLLLSDSGFYLCAWSGNRGKAFFGQGTRLTVV.

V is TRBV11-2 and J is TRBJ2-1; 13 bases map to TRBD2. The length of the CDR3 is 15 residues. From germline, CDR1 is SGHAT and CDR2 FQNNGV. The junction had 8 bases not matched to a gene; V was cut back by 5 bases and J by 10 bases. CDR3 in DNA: TGTGCCAGCAGCCAAGGGACTAGCGGGGTCCTGGAGCAGTTCTTC. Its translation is CASSQGTSGVLEQFF.

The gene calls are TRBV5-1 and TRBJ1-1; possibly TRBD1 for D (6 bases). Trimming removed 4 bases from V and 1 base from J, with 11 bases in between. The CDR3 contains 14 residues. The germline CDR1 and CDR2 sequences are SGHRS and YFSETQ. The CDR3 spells CASSPDSGNTEAFF. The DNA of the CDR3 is TGCGCCAGCAGCCCGGACAGTGGGAACACTGAAGCTTTCTTT. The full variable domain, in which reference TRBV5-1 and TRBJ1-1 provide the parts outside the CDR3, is KAGVTQTPRYLIKTRGQQVTLSCSPISGHRSVSWYQQTPGQGLQFLFEYFSETQRNKGNFPGRFSGRQFSNSRSEMNVSTLELGDSALYLCASSPDSGNTEAFFGQGTRLTVV.

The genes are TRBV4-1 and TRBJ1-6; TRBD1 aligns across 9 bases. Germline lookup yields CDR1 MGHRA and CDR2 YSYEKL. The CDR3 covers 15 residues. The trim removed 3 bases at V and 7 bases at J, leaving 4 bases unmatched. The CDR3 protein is CASSQGQGSNSPLHF. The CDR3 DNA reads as TGCGCCAGCAGCCAGGGACAGGGCTCGAATTCACCCCTCCACTTT.

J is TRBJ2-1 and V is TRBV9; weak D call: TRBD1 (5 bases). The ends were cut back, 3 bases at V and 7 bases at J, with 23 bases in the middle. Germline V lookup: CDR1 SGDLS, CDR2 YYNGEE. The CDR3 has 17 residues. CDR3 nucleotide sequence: TGTGCCAGCAGCGCAACCCCAGAAGGGGCAATATTAAATGAGCAGTTCTTC. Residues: CASSATPEGAILNEQFF.

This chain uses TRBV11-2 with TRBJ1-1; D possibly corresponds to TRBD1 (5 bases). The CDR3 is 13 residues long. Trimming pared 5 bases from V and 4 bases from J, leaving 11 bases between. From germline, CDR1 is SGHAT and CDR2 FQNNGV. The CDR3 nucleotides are TGTGCCAGCAGCCGAATGGGGGGCACTGAAGCTTTCTTT. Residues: CASSRMGGTEAFF. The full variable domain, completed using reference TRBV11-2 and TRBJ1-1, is EAGVAQSPRYKIIEKRQSVAFWCNPISGHATLYWYQQILGQGPKLLIQFQNNGVVDDSQLPKDRFSAERLKGVDSTLKIQPAKLEDSAVYLCASSRMGGTEAFFGQGTRLTVV.

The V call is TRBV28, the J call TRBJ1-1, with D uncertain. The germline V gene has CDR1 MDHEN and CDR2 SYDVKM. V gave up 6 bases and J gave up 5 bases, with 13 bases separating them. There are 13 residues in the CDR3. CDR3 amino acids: CASSALRGTEAFF. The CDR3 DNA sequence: TGTGCCAGCAGCGCCCTAAGAGGGACTGAAGCTTTCTTT.

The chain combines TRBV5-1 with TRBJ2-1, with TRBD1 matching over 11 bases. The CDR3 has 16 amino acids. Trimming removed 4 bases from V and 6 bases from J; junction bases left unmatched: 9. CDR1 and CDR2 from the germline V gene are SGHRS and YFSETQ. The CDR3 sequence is CASSLTSGTGGNEQFF. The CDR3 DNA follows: TGCGCCAGCAGCCTTACCTCCGGGACAGGGGGCAATGAGCAGTTCTTC.

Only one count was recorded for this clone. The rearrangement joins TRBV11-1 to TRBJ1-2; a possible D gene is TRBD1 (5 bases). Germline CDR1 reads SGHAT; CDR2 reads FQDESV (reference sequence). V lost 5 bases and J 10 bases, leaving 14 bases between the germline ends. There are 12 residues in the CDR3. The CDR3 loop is CASSEQDSDYTF. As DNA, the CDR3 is TGTGCCAGCAGCGAACAGGATTCGGACTACACCTTC.

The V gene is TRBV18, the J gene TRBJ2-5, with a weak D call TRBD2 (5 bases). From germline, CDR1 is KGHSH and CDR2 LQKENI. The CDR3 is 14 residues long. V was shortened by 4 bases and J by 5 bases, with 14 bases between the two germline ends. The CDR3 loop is CASSRNPGMETQYF. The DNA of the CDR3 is TGTGCCAGCTCACGAAATCCGGGGATGGAGACCCAGTACTTC.

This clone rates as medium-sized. CDR3 coding DNA: TGCGCCAGCAGCTTCGTTACAGGGGCAAACGAGCAGTACTTC. It encodes CASSFVTGANEQYF. This chain connects TRBV5-1 to TRBJ2-7; 7 bases map to TRBD1. V was clipped by 2 bases and J by 5 bases; unmatched bases: 7. CDR1 and CDR2 from the germline V gene are SGHRS and YFSETQ. The CDR3 spans 14 residues.